Here is one TCR beta chain with its context. Its recognized antigen is unknown. An end of the junction differs from the germline gene, which may be a read error. Library preparation employed multiplex PCR. TCRdb shows the sequencer as Illumina HiSeq 4000. CDR3 regions were amplified by Arm-PCR with iRepertoire HTBI primers to construct TCR beta libraries. Gel purification was performed on PCR products prior to sequencing. In the original analysis: A total of around 66 TRBV and about 13 TRBJ segments were identified across samples and were used for gene usage analysis of CDR3 amino acid clonotypes. Filtered high-quality paired reads were merged into contigs using COPE and FqMerger. Contigs were aligned with BLAST to IMGT TRBV, TRBD and TRBJ reference genes, and CDR3 was defined per IMGT. Clonotypes above 0.1% frequency were classified as highly expanded clones. Shannon entropy served as the measure of repertoire diversity, while the Gini coefficient captured V-J evenness. A clonotype was considered public if more than one individual shared it. The public reads were reanalyzed by TCRdb: fastp trimming at Q25, MiXCR alignment, in-frame beta chains only. Records with the same CDR3 protein are collapsed into one entry carrying the most frequent genes and DNA. The V and J calls were determined by TCRdb, not by the authors. The sample has 550,000 to 650,000 distinct CDR3 sequences on record, around 15% of them singletons. Together, the top ten hold about 12% of the sample.

CDR1 and CDR2 are drawn from the germline V gene: SQVTM, ANQGSEA. Including the terminal cysteine and phenylalanine, the CDR3 comprises 11 residues. Only the CDR3 region is kept as DNA, spanning 33 bases read in frame from base 1. Taken with the paper, the label for time point translates to: newly diagnosed GD, antithyroid drugs for less than 3 months. RNA was extracted from PBMCs in TRIzol for both TCR sequencing and RNA sequencing. Graves' disease was diagnosed according to American Thyroid Association guidelines. Patients were recruited from an endocrinology department in Xi'an, China. Each patient gave around 9.2 milliliters of peripheral blood, collected in an EDTA anticoagulant tube. PBMCs were isolated by Ficoll Paque Plus density gradient separation without further T cell sorting. An Agilent 2100 Bioanalyzer and agarose gel were used to check RNA quality, and a NanoDrop 2000 was used to measure RNA concentration.

These data belong to a study of regulatory T cells in long-lasting Graves disease (dated by TCRdb to the early 2020s). A note on the overall study: Patients with newly diagnosed Graves' disease had been on antithyroid drugs for under 3 months. Patients with persistent Graves' disease were compared with patients with newly diagnosed Graves' disease using TCR sequencing and RNA sequencing of peripheral blood. The study took place in China and was registered as a clinical trial. A total of roughly 35 samples underwent TCR sequencing, from about 13 patients with persistent Graves' disease and 20 patients with newly diagnosed Graves' disease.

Results and caveats for the whole study, not just this receptor: A larger number of public clonotypes was shared among persistent patients (fewer than 3,000) than among newly diagnosed patients (about 990). Compared with newly diagnosed patients, persistent Graves' disease patients had lower TCR Shannon entropy and fewer highly expanded clones, which suggests clonal expansion. Because the primary lesion, thyroid tissue, could not be accessed, the study looked at peripheral blood alone. TRBV28, TRBJ1-2 and TRBJ2-5 were preferentially used in persistent disease, while TRBV20-1 and TRBJ2-1 were favored in newly diagnosed disease. The small sample size was acknowledged by the authors as a limitation that may reduce accuracy. Only the TCR beta chain was sequenced and analyzed.

This same sample was also taken into another study, of T cells in Graves' hyperthyroidism and ophthalmopathy. The second study, in turn, reports: Graves' hyperthyroidism was defined as stable when no progression to ophthalmopathy occurred over 18 months of follow-up. Hyperthyroidism patients were newly diagnosed, had a disease duration of under 2 months, and were aged 18 to 65 years. Exclusion was applied to patients with uncontrolled infections, other autoimmune diseases, pregnancy or lactation. Diagnoses were established on the basis of clinical symptoms, serum thyroxine and TRAb, thyroid ultrasound, and orbital computed tomography. The first round of RT-PCR for the TCR CDR3 was performed with the HTBI primer set and the Qiagen OneStep RT-PCR kit. Most expanded thyroid clonotypes (frequency above 0.001) were also found in blood, which suggests that blood repertoires may mirror thyroid immune responses. A model built on a 13 V-J signature distinguished ophthalmopathy from stable hyperthyroidism, reaching about 89% sensitivity and about 81% specificity in cross-validation and 80%/75% in testing. In validation, the model predicted progression to ophthalmopathy a median of about 6 months before onset, with about 71% sensitivity and roughly 73% specificity. A discovery cohort of 95 to 100 patients, about 40 with Graves' ophthalmopathy and about 58 with stable Graves' hyperthyroidism, was used to find distinguishing TCR V-J signatures. Prospective prediction of ophthalmopathy was tested in an independent validation cohort consisting of some 19 hyperthyroidism patients and about 17 patients who later progressed to ophthalmopathy. For training and testing, the 100 or so patients in the discovery cohort were randomly divided in a 7:3 ratio. The study also compared thyroid tissue and blood T-cell repertoires from about 6 Graves' hyperthyroidism patients. After sampling, hyperthyroidism patients received methimazole starting at 30 mg daily, and ophthalmopathy patients received high-dose intravenous methylprednisolone. A second multiplex PCR round built the libraries, followed by size selection and purification. The libraries were sequenced on an Illumina HiSeq2000 using paired-end 100 bp reads. Raw data were processed with SOAPnuke, discarding reads with adapters, uncalled bases, mean Phred below 15, or no exact constant-primer or identifier match. COPE v1.2.5 was used to merge the high-quality paired reads, and each unique nucleotide sequence was defined as a clonotype. MiTCR v1.1 was used to align the clonotypes against IMGT TRBV, TRBD and TRBJ reference segments. The analysis included only V-J combinations with a frequency above 0.0001, which together covered roughly 99% of the repertoires. A TCS score was defined as the ratio between F50 (clonal expansion) and ExV (chaos), using BLOSUM62-based TCRdist between CDR3 peptides within each V-J. Welch's t-statistics and random forest reduced some 510 V-J features to around 14, which were used in a naive Bayes classifier (R e1071). Sample size was not statistically predetermined, and blinding of investigators to group allocation was not performed. According to the paper, TCR Vbeta CDR3 sequencing was carried out on 120 to 150 peripheral blood samples, which came from under 50 ophthalmopathy, 75 or so hyperthyroidism and approximately 17 progressor patients.

The chain was built from TRBV29-1 and TRBJ1-1; the best D guess is TRBD1, with 6 bases matching. This TCR came from a man aged 18 to 29 with Graves disease. Donor details come from another sample of the same person, matched by shared clones. This sample comprised peripheral blood mononuclear cells (PBMCs), obtained at new diagnosis, from a patient treated with antithyroid drugs. CDR3 protein: CSVAGDTEVFF. The DNA is as follows: TGCAGCGTTGCGGGGGACACTGAAGTTTTCTTT. The variable domain in full, with residues beyond the CDR3 obtained from the reference TRBV29-1 and TRBJ1-1 genes, is SAVISQKPSRDICQRGTSLTIQCQVDSQVTMMFWYRQQPGQSLTLIATANQGSEATYESGFVIDKFPISRPNLTFSTLTVSNMSPEDSSIYLCSVAGDTEVFFGQGTRLTVV.